Following are 30 T cell receptor beta chains from one sample sequenced in a study of T cells after yellow fever vaccination. From the 5' RACE reads, TCRdb called clonotypes with MiXCR, one entry per CDR3 protein. The table has about 580,000 distinct CDR3 sequences, less than 20% seen once; the top ten hold approximately 15%. The sample in question was PBMCs, obtained about 5 days after the first yellow fever vaccination. These receptors were taken from a man aged 18 to 29 who received the YFV17D yellow fever vaccine.

The chain joins TRBV2 to TRBJ2-7; 7 bases line up with TRBD1. J lost 7 bases, V lost 6 bases, and 6 bases had no gene match. CDR1 is SNHLY, CDR2 FYNNEI, per germline. The CDR3 length is 12 residues. The CDR3, as DNA: TGTGCCAGCAGCGAGGACAGGACTGAGCAGTACTTC. Translation gives CASSEDRTEQYF.

In this sample, this clonotype turned up many times. The chain couples TRBV20-1 to TRBJ2-2; D is perhaps TRBD1 (6 bases). The CDR3 has 15 residues. V lost 6 bases to trimming and J lost 8 bases, with 22 bases between them. CDR1 is DFQATT, CDR2 SNEGSKA, per germline (reference sequence). Here the CDR3 DNA reads TGCAGTGCGGAGTCCGGGACACACCCCTGGGGGGAGCTGTTTTTT. Translating gives CSAESGTHPWGELFF.

The table lists this clonotype with a few counts. This chain connects TRBV2 to TRBJ2-1; 12 bases agree with TRBD2. The CDR3 contains 19 residues. Trimming took 9 bases from V and 1 from J; bases not matched to a gene: 16. Germline-derived CDR1 and CDR2 are SNHLY and FYNNEI. The CDR3, as DNA: TGTGCCAGTTGCCCCCCAACGACTAGCGGGGGCCCTTCCTACAATGAGCAGTTCTTC. It yields the protein CASCPPTTSGGPSYNEQFF. Filled out from reference TRBV2 and TRBJ2-1, the complete variable domain reads EPEVTQTPSHQVTQMGQEVILRCVPISNHLYFYWYRQILGQKVEFLVSFYNNEISEKSEIFDDQFSVERPDGSNFTLKIRSTKLEDSAMYFCASCPPTTSGGPSYNEQFFGPGTRLTVL.

The sample holds many counts of this clonotype. The chain uses TRBV5-1 and TRBJ1-2, with 12 positions matching TRBD1. The germline V gene encodes CDR1 SGHRS and CDR2 YFSETQ. CDR3 size: 20 residues. Trimming cost V 4 bases and J 0 bases; bases outside gene matches: 16. Here the CDR3 reads CASSDTYPGTGGAPNYGYTF. The CDR3 region has the DNA TGCGCCAGCAGCGATACATACCCCGGGACAGGGGGCGCCCCTAACTATGGCTACACCTTC.

The rearrangement joins TRBV6-1 to TRBJ2-5, with D maybe TRBD2 (7 bases). The V gene lost 6 bases and the J gene lost 4 bases, with 18 bases spanning the gap. Germline V lookup: CDR1 MNHNS, CDR2 SASEGT. The length of the CDR3 is 15 residues. CDR3 in amino acids: CASRVSGGPGETQYF. The DNA for the CDR3 is TGTGCCAGCAGAGTGTCCGGGGGGCCAGGAGAGACCCAGTACTTC.

This chain links TRBV5-1 with TRBJ2-3, with 8 bases matching TRBD1. Germline CDR1 is SGHRS and CDR2 is YFSETQ. With V trimmed by 0 bases and J by 1 base, 4 bases remained unmatched. The CDR3 has 16 residues. The CDR3 here is CASSLGGQGGTDTQYF. In DNA form, the CDR3 reads TGCGCCAGCAGCTTGGGAGGACAGGGCGGCACAGATACGCAGTATTTT.

The chain joins TRBV7-9 to TRBJ2-3, with 8 bases that match TRBD1. Trimming took 2 bases from V and 2 from J; bases not matched to a gene: 3. The CDR3 sequence is 15 residues long. Germline loops: CDR1 SEHNR, CDR2 FQNEAQ (reference sequence). CDR3 in DNA: TGTGCCAGCAGCTTAAGGGACAGGCTCACAGATACGCAGTATTTT. Translating gives CASSLRDRLTDTQYF.

This clonotype has more than one count but fewer than ten. The V gene is TRBV9, the J gene TRBJ1-6, with a possible D match to TRBD1 (5 bases). Per the germline V gene, CDR1 is SGDLS and CDR2 is YYNGEE. The V gene lost 3 bases and the J gene lost 8 bases, with 18 bases spanning the gap. The CDR3 runs 16 residues. The chain's CDR3 is CASSAKMIVGDSPLHF. The CDR3 nucleotides read TGTGCCAGCAGCGCGAAGATGATCGTGGGGGATTCACCCCTCCACTTT.

J is TRBJ1-1 and V is TRBV19; D is undetermined. Trimming pared 4 bases from V and 1 base from J, leaving 7 bases between. Germline V gives CDR1 LNHDA, CDR2 SQIVND (reference sequence). This CDR3 has 13 amino acids. The DNA of the CDR3 is TGTGCCAGTAGTAGCAACGGGAACACTGAAGCTTTCTTT. As protein: CASSSNGNTEAFF.

The chain recombines TRBV2 with TRBJ1-1, with D unresolved. Germline CDR1 SNHLY, CDR2 FYNNEI. V lost 6 bases to trimming and J lost 6 bases, with 14 bases between them. This CDR3 contains 13 residues. The CDR3 spells CASSPIYGAEAFF. In nucleotides, the CDR3 is TGTGCCAGCAGCCCCATTTATGGTGCTGAAGCTTTCTTT.

The V and J genes are TRBV4-1 and TRBJ2-7; D unclear. Trimming took 0 bases from V and 2 from J, leaving 11 bases between them. Looked up from germline, CDR1 is MGHRA and CDR2 is YSYEKL. The CDR3 consists of 15 residues. As DNA, the CDR3 is TGCGCCAGCAGCCAAGATTCTGGGTACCCCTACGAGCAGTACGTC. Encoded protein: CASSQDSGYPYEQYV.

In this sample, this clonotype turned up a few times. This rearrangement joins TRBV10-3 to TRBJ1-2, with a weak D call TRBD1 (5 bases). The CDR3 covers 14 residues. CDR1 and CDR2 (germline): ENHRY, SYGVKD. V was cut by 7 bases and J by 2 bases, with 14 bases left in between. In nucleotides, the CDR3 is TGTGCCATCACTCCAAGGGGAGGGAACTATGGCTACACCTTC. Translation: CAITPRGGNYGYTF.

This clonotype came up a few times. The J gene is TRBJ1-4, the V gene TRBV20-1, with D maybe TRBD1 (6 bases). This CDR3 comprises 15 residues. CDR1 and CDR2 from the germline V gene are DFQATT and SNEGSKA (reference sequence). The ends were cut back, 3 bases at V and 10 bases at J, with 21 bases in the middle. The CDR3 DNA is TGCAGTGCTAGGGGGGACATTCGGTTTTCCAGAAAACTGTTTTTT. It translates to CSARGDIRFSRKLFF.

This clonotype came up a few times. The rearrangement links TRBV4-1 to TRBJ2-5; unclear D gene. V was trimmed by 4 bases and J by 1 base, leaving 13 bases between them. This CDR3 comprises 15 residues. Looked up from germline, CDR1 is MGHRA and CDR2 is YSYEKL. CDR3 region: CASSLGLVLQETQYF. The CDR3 region has the DNA TGCGCCAGCAGCCTAGGGCTAGTCCTCCAAGAGACCCAGTACTTC.

The rearrangement uses TRBV4-3 and TRBJ2-1, with D unresolved. Deletions cut 0 bases from V and 9 bases from J, with 12 bases between. Germline assignment: CDR1 LGHNA and CDR2 YSLEER. This CDR3 is 14 amino acids long. The CDR3 loop is CASSQEASPPEQFF. The DNA of the CDR3 is TGCGCCAGCAGCCAAGAGGCCAGCCCCCCTGAGCAGTTCTTC.

This clonotype was recorded at least ten times. The CDR3 DNA reads TGTGCCAGTAAGGAATCCGGGACAACTGAAGCTTTCTTT. As protein: CASKESGTTEAFF. The chain joins TRBV19 to TRBJ1-1, with a weak D call TRBD1 (6 bases). Trimming removed 7 bases at V and 5 bases at J, with 14 bases between. Germline CDR1 reads LNHDA; CDR2 reads SQIVND (reference sequence). This CDR3 comprises 13 residues.

This clonotype was recorded a few times. V usage is TRBV6-2 or TRBV6-3 and J usage is TRBJ1-1, with TRBD1 identical over 9 bases. In germline, CDR1 is MNHEY, CDR2 SVGEGT. V lost 5 bases, J lost 4 bases, and 8 bases stayed unmatched. The CDR3 covers 15 residues. CDR3 in DNA: TGTGCCAGCAGTCACCCGGGACAGGGTTCCACTGAAGCTTTCTTT. It encodes CASSHPGQGSTEAFF.

This clonotype was picked up a small number of times. The chain couples TRBV5-1 to TRBJ2-3; D remains unclear. From germline, CDR1 is SGHRS and CDR2 YFSETQ. V dropped 4 bases and J dropped 5 bases, with 17 bases sitting between them. The CDR3 sequence is 15 residues long. The CDR3 here is CASSHGWTPEDTQYF. The CDR3 DNA reads as TGCGCCAGCAGCCACGGTTGGACGCCTGAAGATACGCAGTATTTT.

The chain employs TRBV6-5 and TRBJ1-5; D gene uncertain. V lost 5 bases and J lost 2, with 13 bases in between. The CDR3 has 15 amino acids. Germline V gives CDR1 MNHEY, CDR2 SVGAGI. This CDR3 reads CASSNTPTGNQPQHF. The CDR3 DNA reads TGTGCCAGCAGTAACACGCCCACGGGCAATCAGCCCCAGCATTTT.

In its sample, this clonotype was seen a few times. V and J are TRBV6-2 or TRBV6-3 and TRBJ2-7; 7 nucleotides agree with TRBD1. V lost 4 bases to trimming and J lost 0 bases; unmatched junction nucleotides: 6. The germline gives CDR1 MNHEY, CDR2 SVGEGT. The CDR3 has 15 amino acids. CDR3 sequence reads: CASSSETGTSYEQYF. CDR3 nucleotide sequence: TGTGCCAGCAGTTCCGAGACAGGGACCTCCTACGAGCAGTACTTC.

This clonotype occurred a few times. V usage is TRBV12-3 or TRBV12-4 and J usage is TRBJ2-1; 13 positions match TRBD2. V shed 0 bases and J 10 bases; nucleotides not matched to a gene: 9. This CDR3 is built from 17 residues. As DNA, the CDR3 is TGTGCCAGCAGTTTAGCCCTTACTAGCGGGGGGGCCAAGGAGCAGTTCTTC. Encoded protein: CASSLALTSGGAKEQFF.

This clonotype was detected ten times or more. The V and J genes are TRBV5-1 and TRBJ2-3, with D unclear. The germline CDR1 and CDR2 sequences are SGHRS and YFSETQ. This CDR3 has 14 amino acids. Deletions cut 2 bases from V and 0 bases from J, with 7 bases between. The CDR3 reads CASSLRDSTDTQYF. The CDR3 DNA sequence: TGCGCCAGCAGCTTACGAGACAGCACAGATACGCAGTATTTT.

The CDR3 reads CASSKALSEGRERYV. Written as DNA, the CDR3 is TGTGCCAGCAGCAAAGCGCTCAGTGAGGGGCGCGAGCGGTACGTC. V usage is TRBV21-1 and J usage is TRBJ2-7; TRBD1, the table's D call, lacks a check against the DNA. TRBV21-1 counts as a pseudogene. This CDR3 has 15 amino acids.

This clonotype occurred a few times. The rearrangement links TRBV28 to TRBJ1-3; 9 positions agree with TRBD1. The CDR3 loop spans 16 amino acids. Losses at the gene ends were 6 bases for V and 0 bases for J; bases not matched to a gene: 6. The V gene's germline CDR1 is MDHEN and CDR2 SYDVKM. This chain's CDR3 is CASRPQGANSGNTIYF. The CDR3 coding sequence is TGTGCCAGCAGGCCACAGGGGGCTAACTCTGGAAACACCATATATTTT.

The rearrangement links TRBV7-2 to TRBJ2-6; a weak D match, TRBD2 (5 bases). Germline V gene data show CDR1 as SGHTA and CDR2 as FQGNSA. The CDR3 is made up of 17 amino acids. The V and J ends lost 6 bases and 4 bases respectively, with 19 bases between them. CDR3: CASSLTPGVPGANVLTF. CDR3 nucleotide sequence: TGTGCCAGCAGTCTTACGCCCGGGGTTCCCGGGGCCAACGTCCTGACTTTC. The full variable domain, in which reference TRBV7-2 and TRBJ2-6 provide the parts outside the CDR3, is GAGVSQSPSNKVTEKGKDVELRCDPISGHTALYWYRQSLGQGLEFLIYFQGNSAPDKSGLPSDRFSAERTGGSVSTLTIQRTQQEDSAVYLCASSLTPGVPGANVLTFGAGSRLTVL.

This clonotype came up a few times. V usage is TRBV20-1 and J usage is TRBJ1-2; a weak D match, TRBD1 (5 bases). This CDR3 contains 12 residues. Trimming cost V 5 bases and J 4 bases, with 11 bases left between them. Germline V gene sequence: CDR1 DFQATT, CDR2 SNEGSKA (reference sequence). CDR3 DNA sequence: TGCAGTGCTCGGGGCGGGCGCTATGGCTACACCTTC. Its translation: CSARGGRYGYTF.

The chain uses TRBV5-1 and TRBJ2-5; D call uncertain. Trimming left V 0 bases short and J 0 bases short, with 6 bases between. The CDR3 has 14 amino acids. CDR1 is SGHRS, CDR2 YFSETQ, per germline. CDR3 sequence (DNA): TGCGCCAGCAGCTTGGTGGGGAACCAAGAGACCCAGTACTTC. Protein: CASSLVGNQETQYF. The full variable domain, rest sourced from reference TRBV5-1 and TRBJ2-5, is KAGVTQTPRYLIKTRGQQVTLSCSPISGHRSVSWYQQTPGQGLQFLFEYFSETQRNKGNFPGRFSGRQFSNSRSEMNVSTLELGDSALYLCASSLVGNQETQYFGPGTRLLVL.

This clonotype was counted only a few times. This chain joins TRBV12-3 or TRBV12-4 and TRBJ2-1; 9 positions match TRBD1. Trimming took 6 bases from V and 6 from J; bases not matched to a gene: 12. The CDR3 has 16 amino acids. CDR3 in amino acids: CASSTTPGQGFNEQFF. CDR3 in DNA: TGTGCCAGCAGCACCACTCCGGGACAGGGTTTCAATGAGCAGTTCTTC.

The chain employs TRBV6-5 and TRBJ1-1; D ambiguous. V lost 1 base, J lost 0 bases, and 3 bases lay in between. This CDR3 has 13 amino acids. Germline V gene sequence: CDR1 MNHEY, CDR2 SVGAGI. CDR3 nucleotides: TGTGCCAGCAGTTACTATATGAACACTGAAGCTTTCTTT. Protein product: CASSYYMNTEAFF.

This clonotype was counted only a few times. J is TRBJ2-7 and V is TRBV6-5; D not resolved. The length of the CDR3 is 18 residues. Germline-derived CDR1 and CDR2 are MNHEY and SVGAGI. The V and J ends lost 1 base and 0 bases respectively, with 19 bases between them. Here the CDR3 reads CASSYYTPAAEISYEQYF. For the CDR3, the DNA is TGTGCCAGCAGTTACTACACCCCGGCCGCAGAAATCTCCTACGAGCAGTACTTC.